Sequencing of this T cell receptor (beta chain) was carried out in a study of T cell responses to AZD1222 COVID-19 vaccine. Pooled together were second doses at about 4 or about 12 weeks. With respect to this clone: The antigen is not known.

Measured with immunoSEQ multiplex PCR; TCRdb has only the in-frame clones, and not every one. This sample has under 110,000 clones, with less than 95% found just once. Whole-study results and caveats: Unmutated regions of variants are reportedly targeted by nearly half of spike-specific TCRs. A mostly white British donor set with more females was recruited, and clonal diversity was possibly underestimated.

Germline lookup yields CDR1 MNHEY and CDR2 SVGEGT. The CDR3 length is 14 residues. Between the trimmed V and J ends, which lost 2 bases and 1 base, there was a span of 9 bases. This clonotype was obtained from an adult who received the AZD1222 COVID-19 vaccine. J is TRBJ2-7 and V is TRBV6-2 or TRBV6-3; no reliable D call. The starting material was peripheral blood, obtained 28 days after the second AZD1222 dose. CDR3 DNA sequence: TGTGCCAGCAGTTACCTCCTGGAGTCCTACGAGCAGTACTTC. Encoded protein: CASSYLLESYEQYF.